This T cell receptor (beta chain) emerged from a study of blood T cell repertoires in COVID-19. V lost 4 bases, J lost 7 bases, and 5 bases stayed unmatched. CDR3 length: 14 residues. Per the germline V gene, CDR1 is LNHDA and CDR2 is SQIVND (reference sequence). Using immunoSEQ multiplex PCR, the repertoire was profiled, and TCRdb retains in-frame clones only, with some absent. The table has around 130,000 clones, less than 90% seen once. The receptor was derived from a man aged 25-45 years who had recovered from COVID-19. V is TRBV19 and J is TRBJ1-5; 9 positions agree with TRBD1. Sequenced input: PBMCs or T cells enriched from blood (not recorded which). Written as DNA, the CDR3 is TGTGCCAGTAGTACAACAGGGGGCAGGCAGCCCCAGCATTTT. Translating gives CASSTTGGRQPQHF.